This passage covers 30 T cell receptor beta chains from one sample sequenced in a study of regulatory T cells in long-lasting Graves disease. Time point of the sample: newly diagnosed GD, antithyroid drugs for less than 3 months. From RNA extracted from PBMCs, the TCR library was made. For TCR beta, libraries came from iRepertoire HTBI primers and Arm-PCR of CDR3 regions. TCRdb reprocessed the multiplex PCR reads with MiXCR, giving one entry per CDR3 protein. The sample has 450,000 to 600,000 distinct CDR3 sequences; approximately 15% are singletons. These data were also filed under a second study, of T cells in Graves' hyperthyroidism and ophthalmopathy.

The sample was peripheral blood mononuclear cells (PBMCs), taken at new diagnosis, from a patient treated with antithyroid drugs. The receptors derive from a man aged 25-40 years with Graves disease.

This clonotype appeared many times. The V and J genes are TRBV6-1 and TRBJ2-2; D is uncertain. V was shortened by 6 bases and J by 8 bases, with 13 bases between the two germline ends. The length of the CDR3 is 13 residues. From germline, CDR1 is MNHNS and CDR2 SASEGT. The CDR3 bases are TGTGCCAGCAGAAACTTGGCCCAAGGGGAGCTGTTTTTT. Translation gives CASRNLAQGELFF.

This clonotype was found a few times. V is TRBV18 and J is TRBJ2-3, with D maybe TRBD2 (5 bases). Trimming pared 3 bases from V and 5 bases from J, leaving 12 bases between. The CDR3 spans 14 residues. In germline, CDR1 is KGHSH, CDR2 LQKENI. The CDR3 DNA reads TGTGCCAGCTCACCGCCGGCCGGGAAAGATACGCAGTATTTT. Translation gives CASSPPAGKDTQYF.

The chain carries TRBV6-2 or TRBV6-3 and TRBJ2-7; 10 bases map to TRBD1. Per germline, CDR1 MNHEY and CDR2 SVGEGT. With V trimmed by 6 bases and J by 2 bases, 4 bases remained unmatched. The CDR3 loop spans 14 amino acids. The CDR3 nucleotides read TGTGCCAGCAGCTCGACAGGGGGCCCCTACGAGCAGTACTTC. This translates into CASSSTGGPYEQYF.

This clonotype was seen at least ten times. V is TRBV29-1 and J is TRBJ2-2; D is possibly TRBD2 (5 bases). Trimming shortened V by 3 bases and J by 4 bases, and 12 bases separated the two germline ends. CDR1 SQVTM and CDR2 ANQGSEA come from the germline V gene. The CDR3 spans 14 residues. DNA for the CDR3: TGCAGCGTTGAGGGTCTAGCAGGCACCGGGGAGCTGTTTTTT. Protein: CSVEGLAGTGELFF.

This clonotype was seen ten or more times. The chain combines TRBV29-1 with TRBJ1-1, with D unclear. The V gene lost 7 bases and the J gene lost 7 bases, with 10 bases spanning the gap. This CDR3 has 10 residues. The V gene's germline CDR1 is SQVTM and CDR2 ANQGSEA. The CDR3 spells CSATRGEAFF. DNA of the CDR3: TGCAGCGCTACTCGGGGTGAAGCTTTCTTT.

This clonotype was seen many times. J is TRBJ2-5 and V is TRBV6-2 or TRBV6-3, with 10 bases aligning to TRBD1. The CDR3 runs to 15 residues. Germline assignment: CDR1 MNHEY and CDR2 SVGEGT. V shed 5 bases and J 5 bases; nucleotides not matched to a gene: 8. Here the CDR3 reads CASSRPTGGAETQYF. The CDR3 region has the DNA TGTGCCAGCAGTCGGCCGACAGGGGGCGCGGAGACCCAGTACTTC.

This clonotype was seen a few times. The J gene is TRBJ2-7, the V gene TRBV4-1; a possible D gene is TRBD2 (5 bases). Trimming removed 4 bases at V and 1 base at J, with 17 bases between. The length of the CDR3 is 16 residues. Germline V lookup: CDR1 MGHRA, CDR2 YSYEKL. Written as DNA, the CDR3 is TGCGCCAGCAGCCGAGTAGGCGGACTTGCTTCCTACGAGCAGTACTTC. As protein: CASSRVGGLASYEQYF.

To note about this clonotype: Relative to the germline gene, one junction end is altered; a read error may explain this. This rearrangement joins TRBV7-9 to TRBJ2-3; D may be TRBD2 (5 bases). CDR1 is SEHNR and CDR2 is FQNEAQ in the germline V gene (reference sequence). The CDR3 spans 14 residues. The CDR3 sequence is CASSLRESIDTQYF. CDR3 DNA sequence: TGTGCCAGCAGCTTAAGGGAGAGCATAGATACGCAGTATTTT.

This clonotype came up once. This sequence joins TRBV18 and TRBJ1-1; D gene unclear. Germline assignment: CDR1 KGHSH and CDR2 LQKENI. V gave up 3 bases and J gave up 10 bases, with 15 bases separating them. This CDR3 has 13 residues. The CDR3 nucleotides are TGTGCCAGCTCACCCGCGGACTCGCGTGGAGCTTTCTTT. It encodes CASSPADSRGAFF.

The chain carries TRBV6-1 and TRBJ1-2, with TRBD1 as a possible D gene (5 bases). Trimming stripped 3 bases from V and 7 bases from J, with 12 bases between. The CDR3 runs 13 residues. CDR1 is MNHNS and CDR2 is SASEGT in the germline V gene. The CDR3 protein is CASSDEGVGGYTF. The CDR3 DNA reads TGTGCCAGCAGTGATGAAGGGGTTGGTGGCTACACCTTC.

J is TRBJ2-1 and V is TRBV29-1; no clear D. The V and J ends lost 3 bases and 7 bases respectively, with 7 bases between them. The CDR3 runs to 11 residues. Germline V gene data show CDR1 as SQVTM and CDR2 as ANQGSEA. Here the CDR3 reads CSVDTTNEQFF. CDR3 DNA: TGCAGCGTTGACACTACGAATGAGCAGTTCTTC.

The sample holds many counts of this clonotype. The chain couples TRBV20-1 to TRBJ2-7; D ambiguous. The CDR3 contains 11 residues. The germline V gene encodes CDR1 DFQATT and CDR2 SNEGSKA (reference sequence). The V gene lost 3 bases and the J gene lost 6 bases, with 9 bases spanning the gap. The CDR3 loop is CSASGESEQYF. CDR3 bases: TGCAGTGCTAGTGGGGAATCCGAGCAGTACTTC.

This clonotype was observed at least ten times. This chain uses TRBV29-1 with TRBJ2-3, with no clear D. The V and J ends lost 5 bases and 3 bases respectively, with 6 bases between them. The CDR3 is 11 amino acids. CDR1 SQVTM and CDR2 ANQGSEA come from the germline V gene. CDR3 DNA: TGCAGCGTTAGTAGGACAGATACGCAGTATTTT. Protein sequence: CSVSRTDTQYF.

This clonotype showed up many times. The V and J genes are TRBV6-2 or TRBV6-3 and TRBJ2-5; 10 nucleotides align to TRBD2. The ends lost 6 bases at V and 3 bases at J; junction bases unmatched: 7. CDR1 MNHEY and CDR2 SVGEGT come from the germline V gene. There are 15 residues in the CDR3. CDR3 in amino acids: CASRTLAGVEETQYF. The CDR3 DNA reads as TGTGCCAGCAGGACCCTAGCGGGAGTCGAAGAGACCCAGTACTTC.

There are many counts of this clonotype. This chain links TRBV6-5 with TRBJ2-3; unclear D gene. CDR3 size: 11 residues. Trimming stripped 2 bases from V and 5 bases from J, with 2 bases between. Per the germline V gene, CDR1 is MNHEY and CDR2 is SVGAGI. The CDR3 loop reads CASSYRDTQYF. The CDR3 DNA reads TGTGCCAGCAGTTACCGAGATACGCAGTATTTT.

This clonotype was observed many times. Relative to the germline gene, one junction end is altered; a read error may explain this. The genes are TRBV20-1 and TRBJ2-4; D unresolved. Germline V gene data show CDR1 as DFQATT and CDR2 as SNEGSKA (reference sequence). The CDR3 is 11 amino acids. The CDR3 DNA reads as TGCAGTGCCCAAGCCCAAAACATTCAGTACTTC. As protein: CSAQAQNIQYF.

This clonotype came up many times. This CDR3 reads CASNEAGYNEQFF. The DNA for the CDR3 is TGTGCCAGCAACGAGGCAGGCTACAATGAGCAGTTCTTC. The gene calls are TRBV2 and TRBJ2-1; no clear D gene. The CDR3 covers 13 residues. Germline V CDR1 and CDR2: SNHLY, FYNNEI. V lost 7 bases and J lost 3, with 10 bases in between. The full variable domain, rest sourced from reference TRBV2 and TRBJ2-1, is EPEVTQTPSHQVTQMGQEVILRCVPISNHLYFYWYRQILGQKVEFLVSFYNNEISEKSEIFDDQFSVERPDGSNFTLKIRSTKLEDSAMYFCASNEAGYNEQFFGPGTRLTVL.

The sample holds many counts of this clonotype. The rearrangement joins TRBV20-1 to TRBJ1-1; no definite D call. The V gene's germline CDR1 is DFQATT and CDR2 SNEGSKA (reference sequence). Deletions cut 5 bases from V and 11 bases from J, with 12 bases between. This CDR3 is 10 amino acids long. The CDR3 DNA follows: TGCAGTGCTTACAAGACGGCGGCTTTCTTT. This codes for CSAYKTAAFF.

In this sample, this clonotype turned up many times. The chain has TRBV5-1 and TRBJ2-3; D gene unclear. The CDR3 has 14 residues. Germline values: CDR1 SGHRS, CDR2 YFSETQ. V was clipped by 4 bases and J by 2 bases, with 11 bases between them. DNA for the CDR3: TGCGCCAGCAGCCCAGCTCGCCCCACAGATACGCAGTATTTT. This gives the protein CASSPARPTDTQYF.

Ten or more counts support this clonotype. One end of the junction does not line up with germline, which may come from a read error. The gene calls are TRBV6-5 and TRBJ2-2, with D possibly called TRBD1 or TRBD2 (5 bases each). Germline CDR1 MNHEY, CDR2 SVGAGI. The CDR3 length is 16 residues. This CDR3 reads CASSNSGDGLTGELFF. The DNA of the CDR3 is TGTGCCAGCAGTAACTCCGGGGACGGCCTCACCGGGGAGCTGTTTTTT.

The chain couples TRBV20-1 to TRBJ2-1; TRBD1 matches at 8 bases. CDR3 size: 13 residues. Trimming removed 6 bases from V and 5 bases from J; junction bases left unmatched: 6. CDR1 DFQATT and CDR2 SNEGSKA come from the germline V gene (reference sequence). The CDR3 protein is CSAKDRAHNEQFF. CDR3 coding DNA: TGCAGTGCCAAGGACAGGGCGCACAATGAGCAGTTCTTC.

In its sample, this clonotype was seen many times. The chain links TRBV2 to TRBJ1-1; the D gene is possibly TRBD1 (6 bases). CDR1 is SNHLY, CDR2 FYNNEI, per germline. The CDR3 runs 13 residues. With 8 bases removed from V and 7 bases from J, the gap between germline ends came to 17 bases. CDR3 nucleotide sequence: TGTGCCAGCGAGGGGGGGGGGGCGAGTGAAGCTTTCTTT. Its protein product is CASEGGGASEAFF.

This clonotype appeared many times. This chain joins TRBV6-2 or TRBV6-3 and TRBJ2-1; TRBD2 matches at 10 bases. V lost 4 bases to trimming and J lost 5 bases; unmatched junction nucleotides: 8. Looked up from germline, CDR1 is MNHEY and CDR2 is SVGEGT. CDR3 length: 16 residues. The CDR3 nucleotides read TGTGCCAGCAGTTCATTTCGGACTAGCGGAAACAATGAGCAGTTCTTC. Protein: CASSSFRTSGNNEQFF.

Comment on this clonotype: A much larger clone differs from this one at a single base, so this may be a read error. The DNA is left out, because the CDR3 cannot be placed on it with certainty; the CDR3 is given as TCRdb lists it. V usage is TRBV6-8 and J usage is TRBJ2-1. The CDR3 is 16 amino acids in total, end residues counted. Germline values: CDR1 MNHGY, CDR2 SAAAGT. The CDR3 is CANSYVCPRTYNEQFF.

The V and J genes are TRBV6-1 and TRBJ1-4, with D perhaps matching TRBD1 (5 bases). CDR1 and CDR2 from the germline V gene are MNHNS and SASEGT. The CDR3 length is 14 residues. The V end lost 3 bases, the J end lost 8 bases, and 13 bases lay between the germline ends. The CDR3 DNA reads TGTGCCAGCAGTGAGGGGACCCGTGGAGAAAAACTGTTTTTT. This codes for CASSEGTRGEKLFF.

Note on this clonotype: Since a much larger clone is just one base distant, this may be a read error. The genes are TRBV9 and TRBJ2-5, with 11 bases that match TRBD2. CDR1 and CDR2 (germline): SGDLS, YYNGEE. The V segment lost 4 bases and the J segment 5 bases; nucleotides outside the gene matches: 10. The CDR3 is made up of 16 amino acids. The CDR3 sequence: CASSLSSGRAGETQYF. Written as DNA, the CDR3 is TGTGCCAGCAGCTTGAGTAGCGGGAGGGCCGGGGAGACCCAGTACTTC. Using reference TRBV9 and TRBJ2-5 for the parts outside the CDR3, the full variable domain is DSGVTQTPKHLITATGQRVTLRCSPRSGDLSVYWYQQSLDQGLQFLIQYYNGEERAKGNILERFSAQQFPDLHSELNLSSLELGDSALYFCASSLSSGRAGETQYFGPGTRLLVL.

This clonotype was seen repeatedly, ten times or more. The gene calls are TRBV6-2 or TRBV6-3 and TRBJ2-3, with 8 positions matching TRBD2. Germline-derived CDR1 and CDR2 are MNHEY and SVGEGT. The CDR3 contains 17 residues. V gave up 0 bases and J gave up 3 bases; unmatched junction bases: 8. The CDR3 spells CASSYSIWTSRTDTQYF. In DNA, the CDR3 is TGTGCCAGCAGTTACTCTATATGGACTAGCAGAACAGATACGCAGTATTTT.

The CDR3 region has the DNA TGTGCCAGCAGTCCCCGACAGGGGGGCTGGGAGACCCAGTACTTC. Its translation is CASSPRQGGWETQYF. The chain combines TRBV27 with TRBJ2-5, with 9 bases identical to TRBD1. J was trimmed by 5 bases and V by 5 bases; bases with no gene match: 9. From germline, CDR1 is MNHEY and CDR2 SMNVEV (reference sequence). This CDR3 has 15 residues.

This clonotype was seen repeatedly, ten times or more. The chain recombines TRBV18 with TRBJ1-2; D ambiguous. There are 13 residues in the CDR3. Looked up from germline, CDR1 is KGHSH and CDR2 is LQKENI. The V and J ends lost 3 bases and 6 bases respectively, with 11 bases between them. CDR3 sequence: CASSPFEEDGYTF. CDR3 nucleotide sequence: TGTGCCAGCTCACCGTTCGAAGAGGATGGCTACACCTTC.

This clonotype was seen many times. The chain uses TRBV27 and TRBJ2-3; TRBD2 agrees at 7 bases. Germline V gives CDR1 MNHEY, CDR2 SMNVEV (reference sequence). The CDR3 is 13 amino acids. V shed 7 bases, J shed 3 bases, and the junction held 4 bases outside the gene matches. The CDR3 DNA is TGTGCCAGCAAGAGGGAGGGTACAGATACGCAGTATTTT. It specifies CASKREGTDTQYF.